Given below is one T cell receptor beta chain in context. V was pared by 4 bases and J by 10 bases, with 13 bases of the junction left unmatched. The germline gives CDR1 SGDLS, CDR2 YYNGEE. This CDR3 has 14 amino acids. These data come from a study of T cell responses to AZD1222 COVID-19 vaccine. Profiled with immunoSEQ multiplex PCR; TCRdb holds only in-frame clones, not every one. The sample has 95,000 to 150,000 clones; more than 85% are singletons. V is TRBV9 and J is TRBJ2-5, with 7 bases lining up with TRBD1. Specimen: peripheral blood, collected on day 0 of AZD1222 vaccination. The sequence was obtained from an adult in good health. The CDR3 is CASSTGTAPGGQYF. CDR3 nucleotide sequence: TGTGCCAGCAGCACCGGGACGGCCCCAGGGGGCCAGTACTTC.